The entry below describes one T cell receptor (beta chain). Antigen specificity is unknown. This record belongs to a study of identical twins. Notes on the study in general: Within monozygotic twins, out-of-frame TCR alpha sharing was underestimated by the models. Twin-shared out-of-frame alpha sequences were enriched for low generation probability.

Template switching added a universal primer site, and cDNA bore unique molecular identifiers. TCRdb re-derived calls from the 5' RACE reads in MiXCR, one entry per CDR3 protein. The sample holds 1,800,000 or so distinct CDR3 sequences, about 31% seen once. Per the germline V gene, CDR1 is LGHDT and CDR2 is YNNKEL (reference sequence). The V end was cut by 2 bases, the J end by 0 bases, with 10 bases between. The CDR3 is 15 amino acids. Healthy Caucasians made up all donors. Material for sequencing was cord blood. The receptor's source is a newborn girl in good health. The V gene is TRBV3-1, the J gene TRBJ1-1; tentatively, D is TRBD1 (6 bases). In DNA form, the CDR3 reads TGTGCCAGCAGCCAACTCCGGGACATGAACACTGAAGCTTTCTTT. Its translation: CASSQLRDMNTEAFF.